This T cell receptor beta chain derives from a study of Graves' ophthalmopathy and Graves' hyperthyroidism. The study, taken as a whole, reports: Most thyroid clonotypes with frequency above 0.001 were detected in blood too.

TCR beta CDR3 regions were amplified from RNA transcripts. HTBI primers were used in a first-round RT-PCR, which preceded a second-round multiplex PCR. TCRdb reprocessed the multiplex PCR reads with MiXCR, giving one entry per CDR3 protein. The data hold about 220,000 distinct CDR3 sequences, with around a fifth observed a single time. This clonotype was detected only a few times. Its antigen is as yet unknown. With 3 bases removed from V and 2 bases from J, the gap between germline ends came to 7 bases. The CDR3 consists of 13 residues. The TCR comes from a woman in her 50s with Graves' ophthalmopathy. Specimen: peripheral blood. The V call is TRBV12-3 or TRBV12-4, the J call TRBJ1-1; D unclear. CDR3 coding DNA: TGTGCCAGCAGTTTCCCTACAAACACTGAAGCTTTCTTT. This sequence encodes CASSFPTNTEAFF.